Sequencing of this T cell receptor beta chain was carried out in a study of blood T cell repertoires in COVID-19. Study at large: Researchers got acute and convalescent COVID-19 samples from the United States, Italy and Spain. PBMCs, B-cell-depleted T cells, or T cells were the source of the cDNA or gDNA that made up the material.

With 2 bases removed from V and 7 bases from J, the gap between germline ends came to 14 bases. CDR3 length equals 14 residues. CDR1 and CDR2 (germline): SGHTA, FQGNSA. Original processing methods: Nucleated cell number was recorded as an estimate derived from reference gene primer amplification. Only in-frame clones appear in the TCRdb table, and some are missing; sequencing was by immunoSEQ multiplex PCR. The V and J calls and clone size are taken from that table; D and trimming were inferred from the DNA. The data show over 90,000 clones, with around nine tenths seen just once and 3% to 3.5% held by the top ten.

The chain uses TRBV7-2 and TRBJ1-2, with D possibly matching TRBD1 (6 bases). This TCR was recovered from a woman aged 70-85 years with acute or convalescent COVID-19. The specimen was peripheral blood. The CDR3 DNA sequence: TGTGCCAGCAGCTTACTCGCGGGGGCGCGTGGCTACACCTTC. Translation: CASSLLAGARGYTF.